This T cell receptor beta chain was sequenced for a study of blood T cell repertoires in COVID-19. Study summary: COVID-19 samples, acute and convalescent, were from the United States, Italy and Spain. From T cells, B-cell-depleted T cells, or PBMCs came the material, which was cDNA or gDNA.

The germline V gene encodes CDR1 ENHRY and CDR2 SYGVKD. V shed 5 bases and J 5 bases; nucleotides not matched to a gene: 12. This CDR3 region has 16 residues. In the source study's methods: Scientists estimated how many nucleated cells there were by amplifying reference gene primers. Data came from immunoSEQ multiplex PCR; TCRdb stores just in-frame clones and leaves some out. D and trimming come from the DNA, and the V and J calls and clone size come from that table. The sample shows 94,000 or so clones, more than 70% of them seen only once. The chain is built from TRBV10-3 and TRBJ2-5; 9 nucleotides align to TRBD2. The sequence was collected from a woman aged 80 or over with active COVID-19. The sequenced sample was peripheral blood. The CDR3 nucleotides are TGTGCCATCAGTCCCCCGGGCGGGAGGGCCGGGGAGACCCAGTACTTC. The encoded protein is CAISPPGGRAGETQYF.